Each of the 5 T cell receptor beta chains below was sequenced from the same sample in a study of T cell responses to AZD1222 COVID-19 vaccine (dated by TCRdb to about 2021). The sample's time point label, in plain terms: baseline before first vaccination. The library relied on the immunoSEQ multiplex PCR assay. TCRdb limited this immuneACCESS table to in-frame rearrangements with V and J called. A share of clones is missing; checked studies link under half to unresolved V genes, and the rest is unexplained. This sample is represented by under 100,000 clones; around 86% of them were singletons. The ten most abundant clones make up approximately 8% of the sample. Specimen: peripheral blood, collected on day 0 of AZD1222 vaccination. These receptors all come from an adult in good health.

The chain has TRBV27 and TRBJ1-6; possible D gene TRBD1, 6 bases. Trimming removed 0 bases from V and 2 bases from J, with 11 bases in between. CDR1 is MNHEY, CDR2 SMNVEV, per germline (reference sequence). This CDR3 comprises 17 residues. In nucleotides, the CDR3 is TGTGCCAGCAGTTTATCTGGACAGATCGCCTATAATTCACCCCTCCACTTT. It encodes CASSLSGQIAYNSPLHF.

There are a few counts of this clone. This chain connects TRBV12-1 to TRBJ1-1. TRBV12-1 counts as a pseudogene. This CDR3 has 16 residues. CDR3 DNA sequence: TGTGCCAGCAGCCCGTCGCTCGGCATCAAAAACACTGAAGCTTTCTTT. Its translation: CASSPSLGIKNTEAFF.

The chain combines TRBV18 with TRBJ2-1; D not certain. In germline, CDR1 is KGHSH, CDR2 LQKENI. CDR3 size: 15 residues. Trimming stripped 8 bases from V and 6 bases from J, with 20 bases between. The CDR3 sequence is CASASRPATGNEQFF. The CDR3 DNA sequence: TGTGCCAGCGCTTCGCGACCAGCGACCGGCAATGAGCAGTTCTTC.

The CDR3 DNA reads TGTGCCAGCAGCCAATACAGGGGTTTGGAGACCCAGTACTTC. It is translated as CASSQYRGLETQYF. This rearrangement joins TRBV5-4 to TRBJ2-5; 7 bases agree with TRBD1. Germline CDR1 and CDR2: SGHNT and YYREEE (reference sequence). This CDR3 is built from 14 residues. Trimming took 4 bases from V and 5 from J; bases not matched to a gene: 8.

There are a few counts of this clone. J is TRBJ1-3 and V is TRBV7-6, with D maybe TRBD1 (5 bases). Trimming took 1 base from V and 0 from J, leaving 19 bases between them. This CDR3 contains 19 residues. Germline CDR1 SGHVS, CDR2 FNYEAQ. CDR3 protein: CASSLGRDGRTNSGNTIYF. CDR3 sequence (DNA): TGTGCCAGCAGCTTAGGCCGGGACGGAAGAACAAACTCTGGAAACACCATATATTTT.